Presented here are 27 T cell receptor beta chains from one specimen sequenced in a study of stem cell transplantation in POMP-related autoinflammatory disease. Using immunoSEQ multiplex PCR, the repertoire was profiled, and TCRdb retains in-frame clones only, with some absent. This sample yields about 32,000 clones, of which around 88% are seen a single time; over 0.6% belongs to the top ten. The sequencing used CD4+ T cells from PBMCs, collected before stem cell transplantation. Receptors were obtained from a human donor with POMP-related autoinflammation and immune dysregulation (PRAID).

This chain connects TRBV28 to TRBJ1-5; no clear D gene. V lost 5 bases, J lost 3 bases, and 5 bases lay in between. The CDR3 is 12 amino acids. Germline lookup yields CDR1 MDHEN and CDR2 SYDVKM. CDR3 residues: CASSAPNQPQHF. In nucleotides, the CDR3 is TGTGCCAGCAGTGCCCCCAATCAGCCCCAGCATTTT.

The chain uses TRBV9 and TRBJ2-3, with D perhaps TRBD1 or TRBD2 (5 bases each). Germline-derived CDR1 and CDR2 are SGDLS and YYNGEE. The CDR3 is made up of 16 amino acids. Trimming took off 3 bases at V and 6 bases at J, with 20 bases between the two ends. The CDR3 is CASSGQTGTLQDTQYF. Written as DNA, the CDR3 is TGTGCCAGCAGCGGGCAAACCGGGACCCTCCAGGATACGCAGTATTTT.

The chain links TRBV5-1 to TRBJ2-3; 7 bases align to TRBD1. Germline V gene lookup returns CDR1 SGHRS and CDR2 YFSETQ. The CDR3 spans 16 residues. V shed 0 bases and J 2 bases; nucleotides not matched to a gene: 6. CDR3 amino acids: CASSLGPGQTTDTQYF. The CDR3 DNA reads as TGCGCCAGCAGCTTGGGGCCGGGACAGACCACAGATACGCAGTATTTT.

The genes are TRBV9 and TRBJ2-3; no reliable D call. Germline V gives CDR1 SGDLS, CDR2 YYNGEE. The CDR3 runs 14 residues. V was shortened by 0 bases and J by 4 bases, with 9 bases between the two germline ends. CDR3 protein: CASSVDLVADTQYF. As DNA, the CDR3 is TGTGCCAGCAGCGTAGATCTAGTGGCAGATACGCAGTATTTT.

The rearrangement uses TRBV5-1 and TRBJ2-3; weak D call: TRBD1 (8 bases). CDR3 size: 14 residues. V was pared by 3 bases and J by 6 bases, with 14 bases between. CDR1 is SGHRS and CDR2 is YFSETQ in the germline V gene. The CDR3 DNA reads as TGCGCCAGCAGCTGGACAGGGACTACGGATACGCAGTATTTT. It yields the protein CASSWTGTTDTQYF.

This clone appeared a few times. This rearrangement joins TRBV10-1 to TRBJ1-5, with D hard to call. Germline lookup yields CDR1 WNHNN and CDR2 SYGVQD (reference sequence). V lost 2 bases to trimming and J lost 2 bases, with 4 bases between them. The CDR3 totals 13 residues. CDR3 sequence (DNA): TGCGCCAGCAGTGAGCAGGGCAATCAGCCCCAGCATTTT. Amino acids: CASSEQGNQPQHF.

The chain links TRBV19 to TRBJ1-5; D uncertain. V was trimmed by 3 bases and J by 11 bases, leaving 8 bases between them. Looked up from germline, CDR1 is LNHDA and CDR2 is SQIVND (reference sequence). The CDR3 is 11 amino acids. The CDR3, as DNA: TGTGCCAGTAGTATGGAAGAGGCCCAGCATTTT. This encodes CASSMEEAQHF.

This clone appeared a single time. V gene TRBV5-1 combines with J gene TRBJ2-7; D remains unclear. The CDR3 has 15 amino acids. Looked up from germline, CDR1 is SGHRS and CDR2 is YFSETQ. Trimming took off 3 bases at V and 2 bases at J, with 15 bases between the two ends. The CDR3 sequence: CASSWYSGSPYEQYF. DNA of the CDR3: TGCGCCAGCAGCTGGTACTCGGGTTCCCCCTACGAGCAGTACTTC.

This clone was seen once. The chain recombines TRBV28 with TRBJ1-2; 10 bases match TRBD1. The germline V gene has CDR1 MDHEN and CDR2 SYDVKM. The length of the CDR3 is 13 residues. V lost 5 bases to trimming and J lost 8 bases; unmatched junction nucleotides: 5. In DNA form, the CDR3 reads TGTGCCAGCAGTGCCGGGACAGGGGCCGGCTACACCTTC. This gives the protein CASSAGTGAGYTF.

The V call is TRBV25-1, the J call TRBJ2-7, with D perhaps matching TRBD1 (5 bases). Germline loops: CDR1 MGHDK, CDR2 SYGVNS. V was pared by 6 bases and J by 2 bases, with 5 bases between. There are 11 residues in the CDR3. CDR3 loop: CASSRAYEQYF. CDR3 DNA: TGTGCCAGCAGCAGGGCCTACGAGCAGTACTTC.

This sequence joins TRBV4-1 and TRBJ2-3; unclear D gene. Germline CDR1 MGHRA, CDR2 YSYEKL. This CDR3 contains 15 residues. V was shortened by 1 base and J by 2 bases, with 10 bases between the two germline ends. CDR3 in amino acids: CASSQGPGPTDTQYF. CDR3 in DNA: TGCGCCAGCAGCCAAGGCCCGGGCCCCACAGATACGCAGTATTTT.

This rearrangement joins TRBV5-4 to TRBJ1-2, with D perhaps matching TRBD1 (5 bases). Germline CDR1 reads SGHNT; CDR2 reads YYREEE (reference sequence). Between the trimmed V and J ends, which lost 4 bases and 8 bases, there was a span of 27 bases. There are 17 residues in the CDR3. This CDR3 reads CASSQDPGTTVARGYTF. The CDR3 DNA is TGTGCCAGCAGCCAAGACCCCGGGACGACTGTTGCAAGGGGCTACACCTTC. Full variable domain (outside the CDR3, taken from reference TRBV5-4 and TRBJ1-2): ETGVTQSPTHLIKTRGQQVTLRCSSQSGHNTVSWYQQALGQGPQFIFQYYREEENGRGNFPPRFSGLQFPNYSSELNVNALELDDSALYLCASSQDPGTTVARGYTFGSGTRLTVV.

The CDR3 DNA sequence: TGTGCCAGCAGCTTTGCCTCCTTCACAGATACGCAGTATTTT. Protein product: CASSFASFTDTQYF. The V and J genes are TRBV5-6 and TRBJ2-3, with D unclear. Trimming pared 2 bases from V and 2 bases from J, leaving 9 bases between. This CDR3 is built from 14 residues. CDR1 and CDR2 (germline): SGHDT, YYEEEE.

V gene TRBV6-5 combines with J gene TRBJ1-2; unclear D gene. The V end was cut by 4 bases, the J end by 4 bases, with 7 bases between. The CDR3 is made up of 12 amino acids. CDR1 MNHEY and CDR2 SVGAGI come from the germline V gene. CDR3 in DNA: TGTGCCAGCAGTTCGTTGGGCTATGGCTACACCTTC. Protein: CASSSLGYGYTF.

The rearrangement links TRBV21-1 to TRBJ2-3; the DNA was not compared with TRBD1, the D call given in the table. TRBV21-1 represents a pseudogene. This CDR3 comprises 16 residues. CDR3 amino acids: CASSKGVDRAPDTQYF. The CDR3 coding sequence is TGTGCCAGCAGCAAAGGGGTTGACAGGGCCCCAGATACGCAGTATTTT.

The chain links TRBV7-8 to TRBJ2-7; the D gene is possibly TRBD2 (7 bases). The germline V gene encodes CDR1 SGHVS and CDR2 FQNEAQ. V gave up 5 bases and J gave up 7 bases, with 21 bases separating them. This CDR3 has 15 residues. Here the CDR3 DNA reads TGTGCCAGCAGCGTAGGGATTGCGGGGGCGGGGGAGCAGTACTTC. Protein product: CASSVGIAGAGEQYF.

V is TRBV28 and J is TRBJ1-2; no firm D call. Per the germline V gene, CDR1 is MDHEN and CDR2 is SYDVKM. The CDR3 has 13 residues. Trimming removed 0 bases at V and 8 bases at J, with 10 bases between. CDR3 bases: TGTGCCAGCAGTTTATGGGCAGAGAAAGGCTACACCTTC. Its translation is CASSLWAEKGYTF.

DNA for the CDR3: TGCGCCAGCAGCCAGGACAGGGCGGACGGGGAGCTGTTTTTT. It specifies CASSQDRADGELFF. The chain uses TRBV5-1 and TRBJ2-2; TRBD1 aligns across 8 bases. Germline assignment: CDR1 SGHRS and CDR2 YFSETQ. This CDR3 is 14 amino acids long. V trimming: 4 bases; J trimming: 7 bases; junction bases outside the gene matches: 6.

The genes are TRBV7-3 and TRBJ2-3; 14 bases are shared with TRBD2. The germline V gene encodes CDR1 SGHTA and CDR2 FQGTGA. Unmatched junction bases numbered 4, after V lost 10 bases and J lost 4 bases. The CDR3 runs 14 residues. CDR3 amino acids: CAILTSGGADTQYF. As DNA, the CDR3 is TGTGCCATCCTGACTAGCGGGGGGGCAGATACGCAGTATTTT.

The chain carries TRBV4-1 and TRBJ2-6, with D unresolved. The ends were cut back, 4 bases at V and 0 bases at J, with 10 bases in the middle. The CDR3 consists of 16 residues. Looked up from germline, CDR1 is MGHRA and CDR2 is YSYEKL. The chain's CDR3 is CASSPGRNSGANVLTF. In nucleotides, the CDR3 is TGCGCCAGCAGCCCAGGACGTAACTCTGGGGCCAACGTCCTGACTTTC.

The gene calls are TRBV5-4 and TRBJ2-5; maybe TRBD2 (5 bases). Germline assignment: CDR1 SGHNT and CDR2 YYREEE (reference sequence). The CDR3 runs 11 residues. V was trimmed by 3 bases and J by 5 bases, leaving 5 bases between them. The CDR3 nucleotides are TGTGCCAGCAGCTGGAGGGAGACCCAGTACTTC. It encodes CASSWRETQYF.

This sequence joins TRBV9 and TRBJ2-5; D is unclear. CDR3 length equals 13 residues. From germline, CDR1 is SGDLS and CDR2 YYNGEE. The V end lost 1 base, the J end lost 3 bases, and 7 bases lay between the germline ends. Written as DNA, the CDR3 is TGTGCCAGCAGCGTAACAATAAAAGAGACCCAGTACTTC. It yields the protein CASSVTIKETQYF.

CDR3 DNA sequence: TGTGCCAGCAGTGACACCTCTCGGGGCGGGGAGACCTACGAGCAGTACTTC. Amino acid sequence: CASSDTSRGGETYEQYF. The chain combines TRBV6-4 with TRBJ2-7, with D maybe TRBD2 (6 bases). This CDR3 contains 17 residues. Looked up from germline, CDR1 is MRHNA and CDR2 is SNTAGT. V was cut by 2 bases and J by 2 bases, with 19 bases left in between.

The J gene is TRBJ2-3, the V gene TRBV5-4; D not certain. V lost 2 bases and J lost 3, with 4 bases in between. The CDR3 has 12 residues. From germline, CDR1 is SGHNT and CDR2 YYREEE (reference sequence). As DNA, the CDR3 is TGTGCCAGCAGCTTCCAAACAGATACGCAGTATTTT. Translating gives CASSFQTDTQYF.

The chain couples TRBV4-1 to TRBJ2-4; 7 bases fit TRBD1. V gave up 2 bases and J gave up 4 bases; unmatched junction bases: 14. The CDR3 is made up of 18 amino acids. Germline assignment: CDR1 MGHRA and CDR2 YSYEKL. CDR3 sequence reads: CASSQHLRDSILKNIQYF. CDR3 sequence (DNA): TGCGCCAGCAGCCAACACCTCCGGGACAGCATCTTAAAAAACATTCAGTACTTC.

The chain uses TRBV21-1 and TRBJ2-7; the table's D gene call, TRBD2, was not cross checked with the DNA. TRBV21-1 is flagged as a pseudogene. CDR3 length: 18 residues. The DNA for the CDR3 is TGTGCCAGCAGCCGACCCATAGGACTAGCGGGAGACACCTACGAGCAGTACTTC. This translates into CASSRPIGLAGDTYEQYF.

The rearrangement links TRBV29-1 to TRBJ1-2; TRBD1 matches 8 bases. CDR1 SQVTM and CDR2 ANQGSEA come from the germline V gene. V shed 3 bases, J shed 6 bases, and the junction held 3 bases outside the gene matches. The CDR3 extends over 12 amino acids. The CDR3 sequence: CSVDVTGDGYTF. The CDR3 bases are TGCAGCGTTGACGTGACAGGGGATGGCTACACCTTC.